This T cell receptor beta chain was identified during a study of cytomegalovirus exposure and HLA in healthy donors. Regarding donors, all were healthy bone marrow donors. The study sampled nominally healthy donors, though unrecorded immune exposures were likely. Findings of the study overall: A later analysis associated 16,951 TCR beta sequences with HLA alleles at a 0.05 false discovery rate. Analyses of presence/absence relied on an assumption of roughly uniform sequencing depth across donors.

The CDR3 runs 14 residues. Germline V lookup: CDR1 MDHEN, CDR2 SYDVKM. V gave up 6 bases and J gave up 4 bases; unmatched junction bases: 6. PCR employed 60 Vbeta and 13 Jbeta primers. Measured with immunoSEQ multiplex PCR; TCRdb has only the in-frame clones, and not every one. The sample contains 150,000 to 180,000 clones, more than 75% of which appear only once. Of note for this clone: What it binds is unknown.

The receptor was derived from a man under 40 in good health and CMV-seropositive. The chain carries TRBV28 and TRBJ2-3; 8 nucleotides agree with TRBD2. Sequencing used PBMCs. The CDR3 nucleotides are TGTGCCAGCAGCCGCGGGAGGCCGGCAGATACGCAGTATTTT. It codes for CASSRGRPADTQYF.